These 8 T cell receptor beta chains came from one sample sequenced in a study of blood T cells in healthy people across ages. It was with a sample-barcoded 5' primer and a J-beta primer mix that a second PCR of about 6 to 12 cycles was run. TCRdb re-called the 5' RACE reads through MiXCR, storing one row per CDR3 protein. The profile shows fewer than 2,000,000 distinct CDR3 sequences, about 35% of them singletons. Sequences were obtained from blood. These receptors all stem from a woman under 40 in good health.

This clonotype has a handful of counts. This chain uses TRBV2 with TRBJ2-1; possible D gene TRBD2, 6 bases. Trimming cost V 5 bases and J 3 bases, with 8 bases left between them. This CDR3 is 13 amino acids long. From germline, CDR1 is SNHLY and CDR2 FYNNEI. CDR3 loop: CASSRTNYNEQFF. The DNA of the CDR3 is TGTGCCAGCAGTCGGACTAACTACAATGAGCAGTTCTTC.

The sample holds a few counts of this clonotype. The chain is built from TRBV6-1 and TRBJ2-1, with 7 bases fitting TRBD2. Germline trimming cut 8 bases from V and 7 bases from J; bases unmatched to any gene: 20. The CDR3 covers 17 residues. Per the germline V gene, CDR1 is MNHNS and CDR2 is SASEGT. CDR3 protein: CASGIPAKRGNTNEQFF. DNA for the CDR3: TGTGCCAGCGGCATCCCCGCGAAGCGGGGTAATACGAATGAGCAGTTCTTC.

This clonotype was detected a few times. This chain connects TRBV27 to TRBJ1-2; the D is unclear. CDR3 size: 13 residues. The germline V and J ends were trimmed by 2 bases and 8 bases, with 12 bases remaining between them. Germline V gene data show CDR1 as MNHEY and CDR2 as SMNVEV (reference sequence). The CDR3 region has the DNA TGTGCCAGCAGTTTACAGGTTTTCGGGGGCTACACCTTC. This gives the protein CASSLQVFGGYTF.

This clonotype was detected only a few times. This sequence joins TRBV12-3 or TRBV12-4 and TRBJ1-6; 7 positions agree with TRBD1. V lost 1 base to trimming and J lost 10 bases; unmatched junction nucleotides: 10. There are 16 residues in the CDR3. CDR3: CASSLGRDSGASPLHF. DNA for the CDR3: TGTGCCAGCAGTTTAGGAAGGGACAGCGGGGCGTCACCCCTCCACTTT.

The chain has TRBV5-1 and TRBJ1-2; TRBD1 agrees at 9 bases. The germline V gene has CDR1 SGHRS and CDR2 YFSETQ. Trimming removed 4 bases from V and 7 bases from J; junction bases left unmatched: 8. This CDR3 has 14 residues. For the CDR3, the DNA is TGCGCCAGCAGCCAGGGGACAGGGTTAGCTGGCTACACCTTC. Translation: CASSQGTGLAGYTF.

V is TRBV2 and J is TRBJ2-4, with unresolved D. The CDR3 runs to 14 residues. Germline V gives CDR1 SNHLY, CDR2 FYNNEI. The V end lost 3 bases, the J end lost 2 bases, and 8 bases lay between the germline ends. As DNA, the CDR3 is TGTGCCAGCAGTGACGGACGAACCAAAAACATTCAGTACTTC. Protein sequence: CASSDGRTKNIQYF.

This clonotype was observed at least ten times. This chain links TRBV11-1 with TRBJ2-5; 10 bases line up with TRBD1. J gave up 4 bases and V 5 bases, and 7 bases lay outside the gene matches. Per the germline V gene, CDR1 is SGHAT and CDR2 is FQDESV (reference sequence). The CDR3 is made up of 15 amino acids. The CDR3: CASSLGTGDVETQYF. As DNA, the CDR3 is TGTGCCAGCAGCCTCGGGACAGGGGATGTAGAGACCCAGTACTTC.

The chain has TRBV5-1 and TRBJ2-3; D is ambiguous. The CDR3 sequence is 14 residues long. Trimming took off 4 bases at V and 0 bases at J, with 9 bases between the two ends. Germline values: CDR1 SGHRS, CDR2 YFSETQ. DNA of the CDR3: TGCGCCAGCAGCAACGGCCATAGCACAGATACGCAGTATTTT. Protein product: CASSNGHSTDTQYF.